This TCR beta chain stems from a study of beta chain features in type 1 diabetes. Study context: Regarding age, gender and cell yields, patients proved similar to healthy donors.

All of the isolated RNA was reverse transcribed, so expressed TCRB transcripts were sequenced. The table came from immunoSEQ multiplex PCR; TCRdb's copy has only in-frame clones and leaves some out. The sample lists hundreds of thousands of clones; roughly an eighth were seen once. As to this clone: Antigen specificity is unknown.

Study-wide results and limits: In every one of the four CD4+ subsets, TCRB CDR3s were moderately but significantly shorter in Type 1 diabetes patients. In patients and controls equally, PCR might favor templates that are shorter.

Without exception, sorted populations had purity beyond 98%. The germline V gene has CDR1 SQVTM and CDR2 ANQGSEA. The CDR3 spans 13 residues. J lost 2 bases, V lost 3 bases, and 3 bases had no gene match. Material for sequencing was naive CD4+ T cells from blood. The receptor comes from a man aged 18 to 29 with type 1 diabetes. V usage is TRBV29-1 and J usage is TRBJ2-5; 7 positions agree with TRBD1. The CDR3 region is CSVDGTDQETQYF. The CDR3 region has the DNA TGCAGCGTTGACGGGACAGATCAAGAGACCCAGTACTTC.